These 7 T cell receptor beta chains share one sample of origin, sequenced in a study of regulatory T cells in long-lasting Graves disease. This sample's time point: newly diagnosed GD, antithyroid drugs for less than 3 months. TCR sequences were obtained from RNA taken from PBMCs. Construction of the TCR beta libraries employed iRepertoire HTBI primers in conjunction with Arm-PCR of CDR3 regions. A single record per CDR3 protein comes from TCRdb applying MiXCR to the multiplex PCR reads. Of about 500,000 distinct CDR3 sequences listed, around 15% are singletons. The data also belong to a second study, concerning T cells in Graves' hyperthyroidism and ophthalmopathy.

The sequences come from peripheral blood mononuclear cells (PBMCs), collected at new diagnosis, from a patient treated with antithyroid drugs. These receptor sequences come from a man aged 35 to 55 with Graves disease.

This clonotype was seen ten or more times. The chain joins TRBV11-2 to TRBJ1-1; D not resolved. V dropped 0 bases and J dropped 2 bases, with 10 bases sitting between them. CDR3 size: 15 residues. Per germline, CDR1 SGHAT and CDR2 FQNNGV. CDR3 DNA sequence: TGTGCCAGCAGCTTAGAACCGGGTTTCAACACTGAAGCTTTCTTT. Translating it yields CASSLEPGFNTEAFF.

The sample holds many counts of this clonotype. V is TRBV5-1 and J is TRBJ1-2; D perhaps matches TRBD1 (6 bases). The CDR3 sequence is 14 residues long. Trimming cost V 3 bases and J 4 bases, with 13 bases left between them. Germline-derived CDR1 and CDR2 are SGHRS and YFSETQ. CDR3 nucleotide sequence: TGCGCCAGCAGCTCAACAACAGGGAGCTATGGCTACACCTTC. This translates into CASSSTTGSYGYTF.

The genes are TRBV2 and TRBJ2-7; D is undetermined. The ends were cut back, 5 bases at V and 4 bases at J, with 12 bases in the middle. Germline assignment: CDR1 SNHLY and CDR2 FYNNEI. The CDR3 consists of 13 residues. DNA of the CDR3: TGTGCCAGCAGTAGACCTTTCCAATACGAGCAGTACTTC. This codes for CASSRPFQYEQYF.

The chain carries TRBV19 and TRBJ2-1; perhaps TRBD2 as D (7 bases). The CDR3 sequence is 15 residues long. Germline V gene data show CDR1 as LNHDA and CDR2 as SQIVND (reference sequence). V was trimmed by 1 base and J by 4 bases, leaving 11 bases between them. The DNA for the CDR3 is TGTGCCAGTAGTATAGGCGGGGGCTTTTACAATGAGCAGTTCTTC. This gives the protein CASSIGGGFYNEQFF.

This clonotype has ten or more counts. V gene TRBV24-1 combines with J gene TRBJ2-1, with 13 bases lining up with TRBD2. The CDR3 sequence is 18 residues long. The V and J ends lost 3 bases and 5 bases, in that order; junction bases with no gene match: 9. CDR1 is KGHDR and CDR2 is SFDVKD in the germline V gene. The CDR3 DNA is TGTGCCACCAGTGATGGACTAGCGGGGGAAACGAGTAACAATGAGCAGTTCTTC. It yields the protein CATSDGLAGETSNNEQFF.

The sample holds many counts of this clonotype. This chain uses TRBV18 with TRBJ2-3, with unresolved D. This CDR3 comprises 12 residues. In germline, CDR1 is KGHSH, CDR2 LQKENI. With 2 bases removed from V and 4 bases from J, the gap between germline ends came to 4 bases. The CDR3 spells CASSPIPDTQYF. Written as DNA, the CDR3 is TGTGCCAGCTCACCAATTCCAGATACGCAGTATTTT.

This clonotype has a handful of counts. This sequence joins TRBV3-1 and TRBJ1-6; 7 nucleotides line up with TRBD1. V dropped 4 bases and J dropped 11; count of bases not matched to a gene: 11. CDR3 length: 15 residues. CDR1 and CDR2 (germline): LGHDT, YNNKEL (reference sequence). The chain's CDR3 is CASSPTGTMSPPLHF. For the CDR3, the DNA is TGTGCCAGCAGCCCGACAGGGACGATGAGTCCACCCCTCCACTTT. Full variable domain (outside the CDR3, taken from reference TRBV3-1 and TRBJ1-6): DTAVSQTPKYLVTQMGNDKSIKCEQNLGHDTMYWYKQDSKKFLKIMFSYNNKELIINETVPNRFSPKSPDKAHLNLHINSLELGDSAVYFCASSPTGTMSPPLHFGNGTRLTVT.